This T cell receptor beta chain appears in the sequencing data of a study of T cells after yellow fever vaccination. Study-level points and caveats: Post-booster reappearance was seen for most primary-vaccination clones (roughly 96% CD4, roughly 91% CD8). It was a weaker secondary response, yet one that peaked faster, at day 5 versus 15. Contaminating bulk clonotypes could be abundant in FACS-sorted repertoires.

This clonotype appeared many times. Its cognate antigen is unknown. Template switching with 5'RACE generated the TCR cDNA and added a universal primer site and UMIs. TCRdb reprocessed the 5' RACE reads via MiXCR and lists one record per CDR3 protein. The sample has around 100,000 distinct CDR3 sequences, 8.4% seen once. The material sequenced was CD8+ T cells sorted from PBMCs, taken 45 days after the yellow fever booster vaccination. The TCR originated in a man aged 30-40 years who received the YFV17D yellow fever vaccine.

The CDR3 sequence: CASSQGPGQGISGANVLTF. Here the CDR3 DNA reads TGCGCCAGCAGCCAAGGGCCAGGACAGGGTATCTCTGGGGCCAACGTCCTGACTTTC. J is TRBJ2-6 and V is TRBV4-3; 8 nucleotides line up with TRBD1. The CDR3 is 19 residues long. Germline V gene sequence: CDR1 LGHNA, CDR2 YSLEER. With 1 base clipped from V and 0 bases from J, the junction kept 8 bases outside the gene matches.